One sample yielded the 13 T cell receptor beta chains listed below, sequenced in a study of long-term antiretroviral therapy in people with HIV. Runs used v3.0 of the immunoSEQ assay and were done at survey level. Clones were read by immunoSEQ multiplex PCR, and TCRdb kept only the in-frame ones, dropping some. The repertoire holds about 28,000 clones, over 90% seen once, with approximately 2.8% in the top ten. Sample: unsorted PBMCs, taken 5.3 years after starting antiretroviral therapy. Receptor source: a man aged 45 to 65 with HIV.

This chain connects TRBV2 to TRBJ2-7; weak D call: TRBD1 (5 bases). V gave up 4 bases and J gave up 2 bases, with 6 bases separating them. Germline values: CDR1 SNHLY, CDR2 FYNNEI. This CDR3 comprises 12 residues. The CDR3 sequence: CASSGQTYEQYF. The CDR3 DNA is TGTGCCAGCAGTGGACAGACCTACGAGCAGTACTTC.

CDR3 bases: TGTGCCAGCAGCTTACCCGTGAGATATGGCTACACCTTC. It codes for CASSLPVRYGYTF. The chain uses TRBV7-2 and TRBJ1-2; D unresolved. The CDR3 has 13 amino acids. V was clipped by 2 bases and J by 5 bases, with 9 bases between them. Germline assignment: CDR1 SGHTA and CDR2 FQGNSA.

The chain couples TRBV7-3 to TRBJ2-2; D may be TRBD2 (5 bases). V was cut by 2 bases and J by 8 bases, with 9 bases left in between. The CDR3 is made up of 13 amino acids. The V gene's germline CDR1 is SGHTA and CDR2 FQGTGA. This chain's CDR3 is CASSLGRAGELFF. The CDR3 nucleotides read TGTGCCAGCAGCTTAGGGAGAGCAGGGGAGCTGTTTTTT. Full variable domain (remainder filled in from reference TRBV7-3 and TRBJ2-2): GAGVSQTPSNKVTEKGKYVELRCDPISGHTALYWYRQSLGQGPEFLIYFQGTGAADDSGLPNDRFFAVRPEGSVSTLKIQRTERGDSAVYLCASSLGRAGELFFGEGSRLTVL.

This clone was seen a single time. CDR3 nucleotide sequence: TGCAGTGCTAGGACTGGAAACACCATATATTTT. Translated: CSARTGNTIYF. V usage is TRBV20-1 and J usage is TRBJ1-3; D is ambiguous. The V gene lost 3 bases and the J gene lost 2 bases, with 2 bases spanning the gap. The CDR3 length is 11 residues. Germline V gene data show CDR1 as DFQATT and CDR2 as SNEGSKA (reference sequence).

The chain employs TRBV5-1 and TRBJ2-3, with 8 positions matching TRBD2. J gave up 2 bases and V 2 bases, and 4 bases lay outside the gene matches. The CDR3 length is 15 residues. The germline V gene has CDR1 SGHRS and CDR2 YFSETQ. The CDR3 DNA reads TGCGCCAGCAGCTTAAGCGGGGGAGACACAGATACGCAGTATTTT. It codes for CASSLSGGDTDTQYF.

This chain connects TRBV15 to TRBJ2-7; TRBD1 matches at 8 bases. J gave up 5 bases and V 1 base, and 7 bases lay outside the gene matches. The CDR3 is made up of 15 amino acids. Germline CDR1 and CDR2: LNHNV and YYDKDF (reference sequence). In DNA form, the CDR3 reads TGTGCCACCAGCAGAGCTTCGGGACAGGTACACGAGCAGTACTTC. This encodes CATSRASGQVHEQYF. Variable domain in full (rest from reference TRBV15 and TRBJ2-7): DAMVIQNPRYQVTQFGKPVTLSCSQTLNHNVMYWYQQKSSQAPKLLFHYYDKDFNNEADTPDNFQSRRPNTSFCFLDIRSPGLGDTAMYLCATSRASGQVHEQYFGPGTRLTVT.

In this sample, this clone turned up once. V usage is TRBV10-3 and J usage is TRBJ2-1, with D possibly being TRBD1 (5 bases). CDR1 is ENHRY, CDR2 SYGVKD, per germline. Trimming shortened V by 2 bases and J by 9 bases, and 14 bases separated the two germline ends. The CDR3 has 14 residues. CDR3 in amino acids: CAISEGQGMVEQFF. The CDR3 DNA reads TGTGCCATCAGTGAGGGACAAGGAATGGTTGAGCAGTTCTTC.

The chain uses TRBV7-2 and TRBJ2-7; D gene uncertain. CDR3 size: 15 residues. Trimming left V 0 bases short and J 1 base short, with 10 bases between. CDR1 and CDR2 from the germline V gene are SGHTA and FQGNSA. DNA for the CDR3: TGTGCCAGCAGCTTAGCGGGCTTGGGGTCCTACGAGCAGTACTTC. As protein: CASSLAGLGSYEQYF.

In DNA, the CDR3 is TGTGCCAGCAGTCCCGGGGGGATTTACTACGAGCAGTACTTC. Translating gives CASSPGGIYYEQYF. The chain is built from TRBV6-1 and TRBJ2-7; 7 nucleotides align to TRBD2. The CDR3 is 14 amino acids. Germline-derived CDR1 and CDR2 are MNHNS and SASEGT. V lost 5 bases and J lost 3; bases outside the gene matches: 7.

The chain is built from TRBV2 and TRBJ2-3, with no clear D. Trimming took off 2 bases at V and 4 bases at J, with 10 bases between the two ends. This CDR3 contains 14 residues. Looked up from germline, CDR1 is SNHLY and CDR2 is FYNNEI. CDR3 nucleotides: TGTGCCAGCAGTGAAAGAACCCCGGCAGATACGCAGTATTTT. As protein: CASSERTPADTQYF.

The chain employs TRBV10-3 and TRBJ1-1; D possibly corresponds to TRBD1 (6 bases). Per the germline V gene, CDR1 is ENHRY and CDR2 is SYGVKD. This CDR3 has 13 residues. V was pared by 2 bases and J by 4 bases, with 8 bases between. The CDR3 protein is CAISERGGTEAFF. The CDR3 DNA reads TGTGCCATCAGTGAGAGGGGGGGCACTGAAGCTTTCTTT.

The chain links TRBV10-1 to TRBJ1-6; the D is unclear. The germline V gene has CDR1 WNHNN and CDR2 SYGVQD (reference sequence). V shed 3 bases and J shed 7 bases, with 4 bases lying between them. The CDR3 consists of 12 residues. CDR3 amino acids: CASSEGNSPLHF. DNA for the CDR3: TGCGCCAGCAGTGAAGGGAATTCACCCCTCCACTTT.

The rearrangement joins TRBV6-5 to TRBJ2-3, with TRBD1 as a possible D gene (5 bases). Trimming took 5 bases from V and 5 from J, leaving 14 bases between them. The CDR3 spans 14 residues. Germline V lookup: CDR1 MNHEY, CDR2 SVGAGI. CDR3 nucleotides: TGTGCCAGCAGTCGGACACAAATTGGAGATACGCAGTATTTT. Its protein is CASSRTQIGDTQYF.